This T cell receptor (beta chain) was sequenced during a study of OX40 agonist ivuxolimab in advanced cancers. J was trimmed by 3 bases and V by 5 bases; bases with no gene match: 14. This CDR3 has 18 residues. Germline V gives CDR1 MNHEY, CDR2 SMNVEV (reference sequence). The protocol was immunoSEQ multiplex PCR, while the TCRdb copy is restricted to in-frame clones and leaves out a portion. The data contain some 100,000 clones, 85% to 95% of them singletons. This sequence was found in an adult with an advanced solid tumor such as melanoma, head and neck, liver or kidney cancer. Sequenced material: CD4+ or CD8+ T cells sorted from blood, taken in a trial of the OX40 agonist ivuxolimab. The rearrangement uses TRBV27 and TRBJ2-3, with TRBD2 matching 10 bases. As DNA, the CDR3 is TGTGCCAGCAGTCCACTAGGGTCCCTAGCGGGAGTAACAGATACGCAGTATTTT. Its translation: CASSPLGSLAGVTDTQYF.